What follows is one TCR beta chain and its context. Germline loops: CDR1 SEHNR, CDR2 FQNEAQ (reference sequence). The CDR3 is 14 residues long. J lost 10 bases, V lost 6 bases, and 10 bases had no gene match. The assay was immunoSEQ multiplex PCR, and TCRdb's table has in-frame clones only and misses some. The sample includes approximately 530,000 clones, around 90% of them seen just once. The sample belongs to a study of blood T cell repertoires in COVID-19. Study-level information: The origin of the acute and convalescent COVID-19 samples was the United States, Italy and Spain.

Patients in Seattle were enrolled during active infection, then followed longitudinally. V usage is TRBV7-9 and J usage is TRBJ2-1, with 9 bases that match TRBD1. Sequenced input: peripheral blood. The clonotype comes from a woman between 50 and 59 years old with COVID-19, enrolled during active disease. The CDR3 sequence is CASSLPTGGNEQFF. CDR3 nucleotides: TGTGCCAGCAGTCTCCCCACAGGGGGCAACGAGCAGTTCTTC.